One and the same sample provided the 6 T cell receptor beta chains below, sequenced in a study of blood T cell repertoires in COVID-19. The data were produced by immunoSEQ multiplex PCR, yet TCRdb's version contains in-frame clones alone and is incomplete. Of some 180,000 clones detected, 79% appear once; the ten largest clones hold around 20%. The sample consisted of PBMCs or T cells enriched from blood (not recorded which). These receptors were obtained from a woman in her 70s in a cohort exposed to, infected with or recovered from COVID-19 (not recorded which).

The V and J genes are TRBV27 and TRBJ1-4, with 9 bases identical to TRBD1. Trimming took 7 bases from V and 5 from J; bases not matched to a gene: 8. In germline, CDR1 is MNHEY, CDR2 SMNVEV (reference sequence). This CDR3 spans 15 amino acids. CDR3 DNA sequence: TGTGCCAGCAAACGGGCCGGGACAGGGAATGAAAAACTGTTTTTT. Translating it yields CASKRAGTGNEKLFF.

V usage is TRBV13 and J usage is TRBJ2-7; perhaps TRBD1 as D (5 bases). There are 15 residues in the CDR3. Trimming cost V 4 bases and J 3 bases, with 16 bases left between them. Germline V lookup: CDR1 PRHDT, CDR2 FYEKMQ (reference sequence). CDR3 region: CASSSKIRVGYEQYF. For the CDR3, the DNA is TGTGCCAGCAGCTCCAAGATCAGGGTAGGCTACGAGCAGTACTTC.

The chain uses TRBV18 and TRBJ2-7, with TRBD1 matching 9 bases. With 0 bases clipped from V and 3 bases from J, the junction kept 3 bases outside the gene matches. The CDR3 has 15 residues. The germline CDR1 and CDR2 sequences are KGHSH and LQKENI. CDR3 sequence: CASSPPATGGYEQYF. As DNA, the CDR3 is TGTGCCAGCTCACCACCTGCGACAGGGGGCTACGAGCAGTACTTC.

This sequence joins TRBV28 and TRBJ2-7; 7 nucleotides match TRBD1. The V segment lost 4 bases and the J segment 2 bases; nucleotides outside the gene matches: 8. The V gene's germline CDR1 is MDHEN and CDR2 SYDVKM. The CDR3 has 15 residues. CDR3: CASSWTGLLTYEQYF. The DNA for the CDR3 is TGTGCCAGCAGTTGGACAGGTCTCCTAACCTACGAGCAGTACTTC.

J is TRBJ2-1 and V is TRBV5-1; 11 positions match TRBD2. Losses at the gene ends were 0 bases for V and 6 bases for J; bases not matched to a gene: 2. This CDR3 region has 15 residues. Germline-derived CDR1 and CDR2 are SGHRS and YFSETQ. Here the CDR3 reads CASSLVSGRGNEQFF. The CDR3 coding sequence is TGCGCCAGCAGCTTGGTTAGCGGGAGGGGCAATGAGCAGTTCTTC.

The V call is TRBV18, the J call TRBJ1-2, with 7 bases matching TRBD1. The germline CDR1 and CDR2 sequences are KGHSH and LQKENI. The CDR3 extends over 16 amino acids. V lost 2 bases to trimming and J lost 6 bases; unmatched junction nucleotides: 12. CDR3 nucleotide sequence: TGTGCCAGCTCACCAAATGGACAGGCGAGTGGGAATGGCTACACCTTC. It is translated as CASSPNGQASGNGYTF.